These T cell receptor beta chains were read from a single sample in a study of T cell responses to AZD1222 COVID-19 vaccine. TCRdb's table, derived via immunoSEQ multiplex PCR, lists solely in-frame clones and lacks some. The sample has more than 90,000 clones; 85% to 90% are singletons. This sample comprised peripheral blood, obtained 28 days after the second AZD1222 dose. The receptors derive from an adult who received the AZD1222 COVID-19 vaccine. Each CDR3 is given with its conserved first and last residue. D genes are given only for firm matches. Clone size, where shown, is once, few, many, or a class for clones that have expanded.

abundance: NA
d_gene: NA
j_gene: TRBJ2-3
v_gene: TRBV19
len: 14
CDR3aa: CASRDPHRTDTQYF
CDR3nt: TGTGCCAGTAGGGACCCCCATCGCACAGATACGCAGTATTTT

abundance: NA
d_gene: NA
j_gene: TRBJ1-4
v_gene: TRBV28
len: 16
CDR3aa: CASSLYKLSSGEKLFF
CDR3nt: TGTGCCAGCAGTCTGTATAAACTCTCTTCGGGTGAAAAACTGTTTTTT

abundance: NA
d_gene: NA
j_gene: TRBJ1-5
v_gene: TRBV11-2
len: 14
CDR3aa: CASSLVGDNQPQHF
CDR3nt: TGTGCCAGCAGCTTAGTAGGGGACAATCAGCCCCAGCATTTT

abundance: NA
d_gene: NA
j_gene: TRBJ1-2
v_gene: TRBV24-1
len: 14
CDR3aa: CATSDHMANYGYTF
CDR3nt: TGTGCCACCAGTGACCACATGGCCAACTATGGCTACACCTTC

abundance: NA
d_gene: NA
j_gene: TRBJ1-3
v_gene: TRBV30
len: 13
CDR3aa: CAWEQVLGNTIYF
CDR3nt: TGTGCCTGGGAACAGGTACTTGGAAACACCATATATTTT

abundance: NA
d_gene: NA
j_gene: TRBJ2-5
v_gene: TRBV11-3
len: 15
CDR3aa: CASSLGSLYQETQYF
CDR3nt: TGTGCCAGCAGCTTAGGGTCCCTGTACCAAGAGACCCAGTACTTC

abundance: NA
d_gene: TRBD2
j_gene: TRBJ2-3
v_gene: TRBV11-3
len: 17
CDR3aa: CASSLVWGTSGTDTQYF
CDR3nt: TGTGCCAGCAGCTTAGTATGGGGTACTAGCGGGACAGATACGCAGTATTTT

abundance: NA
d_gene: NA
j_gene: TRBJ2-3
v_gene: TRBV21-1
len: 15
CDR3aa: CASSQRTGRTDTQYF
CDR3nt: TGTGCCAGCAGCCAACGGACAGGGCGGACAGATACGCAGTATTTT

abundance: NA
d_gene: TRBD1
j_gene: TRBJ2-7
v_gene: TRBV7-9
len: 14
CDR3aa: CASREGQGFYEQYF
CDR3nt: TGTGCCAGCAGAGAAGGACAGGGATTCTACGAGCAGTACTTC

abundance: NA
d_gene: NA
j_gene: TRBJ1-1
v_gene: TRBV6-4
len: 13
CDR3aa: CASSDSMGTEAFF
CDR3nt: TGTGCCAGCAGTGACTCAATGGGCACTGAAGCTTTCTTT

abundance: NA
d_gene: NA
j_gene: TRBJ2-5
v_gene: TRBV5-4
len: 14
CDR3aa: CASSLPTRTETQYF
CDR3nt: TGTGCCAGCAGCTTGCCCACTAGGACCGAGACCCAGTACTTC

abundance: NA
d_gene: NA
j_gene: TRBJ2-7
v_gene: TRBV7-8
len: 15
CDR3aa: CASSLAQGQGDEQYF
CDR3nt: TGTGCCAGCAGCTTAGCGCAGGGCCAGGGCGACGAGCAGTACTTC

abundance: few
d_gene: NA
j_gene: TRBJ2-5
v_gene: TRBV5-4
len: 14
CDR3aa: CASSLNLGGETQYF
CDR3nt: TGTGCCAGCAGCCTCAACTTGGGCGGAGAGACCCAGTACTTC

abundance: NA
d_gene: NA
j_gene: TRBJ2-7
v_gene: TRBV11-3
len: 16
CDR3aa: CASSLVGRGSSYEQYF
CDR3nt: TGTGCCAGCAGCTTGGTTGGACGGGGAAGCTCCTACGAGCAGTACTTC

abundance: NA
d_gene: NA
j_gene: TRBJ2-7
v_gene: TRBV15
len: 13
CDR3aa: CATSRARGYEQYF
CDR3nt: TGTGCCACCAGCAGAGCTCGGGGTTACGAGCAGTACTTC

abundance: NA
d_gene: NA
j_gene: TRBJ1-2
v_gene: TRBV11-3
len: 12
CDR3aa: CASSRPLLGYTF
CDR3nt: TGTGCCAGCAGCCGACCGCTATTAGGCTACACCTTC

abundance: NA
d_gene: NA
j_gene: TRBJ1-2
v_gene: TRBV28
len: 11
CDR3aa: CAISGLNGYTF
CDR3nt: TGTGCCATTTCGGGACTTAATGGCTACACCTTC

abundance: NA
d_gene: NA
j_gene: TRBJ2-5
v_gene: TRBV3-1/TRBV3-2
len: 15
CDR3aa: CASSRTMTSGETQYF
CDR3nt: TGTGCCAGCAGCCGGACTATGACTAGTGGGGAGACCCAGTACTTC

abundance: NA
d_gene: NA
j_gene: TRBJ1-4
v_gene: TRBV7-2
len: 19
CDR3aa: CASSLVEGTAHATNEKLFF
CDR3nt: TGTGCCAGCAGCTTAGTGGAGGGTACGGCCCATGCAACTAATGAAAAACTGTTTTTT

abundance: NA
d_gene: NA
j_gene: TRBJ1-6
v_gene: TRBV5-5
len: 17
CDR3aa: CASSFIAGSRNNSPLHF
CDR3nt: TGTGCCAGCAGCTTTATAGCGGGCTCACGGAATAATTCACCCCTCCACTTT

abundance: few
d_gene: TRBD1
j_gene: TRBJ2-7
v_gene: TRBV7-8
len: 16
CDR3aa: CASSLSPGQGTYEQYF
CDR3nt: TGTGCCAGCAGCTTAAGTCCAGGACAGGGAACCTACGAGCAGTACTTC

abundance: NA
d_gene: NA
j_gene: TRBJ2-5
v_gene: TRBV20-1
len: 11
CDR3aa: CSAGPGETQYF
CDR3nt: TGCAGTGCTGGACCCGGAGAGACCCAGTACTTC

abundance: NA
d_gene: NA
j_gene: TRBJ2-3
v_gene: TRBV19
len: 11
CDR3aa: CASSILDTQYF
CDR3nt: TGTGCCAGTAGTATCTTAGATACGCAGTATTTT

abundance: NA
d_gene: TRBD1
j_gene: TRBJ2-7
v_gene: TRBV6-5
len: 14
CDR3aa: CASSYSTGGNEQYF
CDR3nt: TGTGCCAGCAGTTACTCTACAGGGGGTAACGAGCAGTACTTC

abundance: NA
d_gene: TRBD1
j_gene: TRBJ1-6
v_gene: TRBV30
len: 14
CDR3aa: CAWSVLTGNSPLHF
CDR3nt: TGTGCCTGGAGTGTACTGACAGGGAATTCACCCCTCCACTTT

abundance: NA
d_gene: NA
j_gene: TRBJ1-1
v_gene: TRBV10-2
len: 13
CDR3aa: CASSGPMNTEAFF
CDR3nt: TGCGCCAGCAGTGGACCCATGAACACTGAAGCTTTCTTT

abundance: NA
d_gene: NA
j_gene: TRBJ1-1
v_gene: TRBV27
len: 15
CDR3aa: CASSSPPEGGTEAFF
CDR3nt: TGTGCCAGCAGTTCACCTCCCGAGGGGGGGACTGAAGCTTTCTTT

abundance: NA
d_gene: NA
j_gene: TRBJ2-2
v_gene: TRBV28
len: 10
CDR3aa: CASGPAILFF
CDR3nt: TGTGCCAGCGGCCCCGCCATACTGTTTTTT

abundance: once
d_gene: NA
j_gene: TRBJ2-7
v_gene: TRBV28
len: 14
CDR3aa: CASSVIRGGDEQYF
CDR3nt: TGTGCCAGCAGTGTGATAAGGGGCGGCGACGAGCAGTACTTC

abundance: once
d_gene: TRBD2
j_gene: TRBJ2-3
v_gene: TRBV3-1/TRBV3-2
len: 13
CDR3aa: CASGDYGTDTQYF
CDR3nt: TGTGCCAGCGGGGACTACGGCACAGATACGCAGTATTTT

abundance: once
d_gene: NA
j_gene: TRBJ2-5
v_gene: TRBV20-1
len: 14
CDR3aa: CSATDWTPGETQYF
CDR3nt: TGCAGTGCTACTGATTGGACGCCTGGAGAGACCCAGTACTTC

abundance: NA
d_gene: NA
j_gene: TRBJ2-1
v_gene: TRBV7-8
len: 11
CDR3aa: CASSPDSAQFF
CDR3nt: TGTGCCAGCAGCCCGGATAGTGCGCAGTTCTTC

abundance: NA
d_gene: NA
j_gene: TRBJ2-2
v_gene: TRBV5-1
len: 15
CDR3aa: CASSLTGGYAGELFF
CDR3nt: TGCGCCAGCAGCTTGACCGGGGGCTACGCCGGGGAGCTGTTTTTT

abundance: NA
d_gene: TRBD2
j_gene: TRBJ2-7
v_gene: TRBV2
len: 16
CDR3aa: CASSETLTGGSYEQYF
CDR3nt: TGTGCCAGCAGTGAAACCTTAACGGGAGGGTCCTACGAGCAGTACTTC

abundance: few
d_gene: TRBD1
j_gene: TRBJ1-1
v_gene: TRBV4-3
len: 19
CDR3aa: CASSQDWGQGASKNTEAFF
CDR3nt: TGCGCCAGCAGCCAAGATTGGGGACAGGGGGCATCGAAGAACACTGAAGCTTTCTTT

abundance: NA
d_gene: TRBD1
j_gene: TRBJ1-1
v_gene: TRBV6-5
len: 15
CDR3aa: CASSRTGTGVTEAFF
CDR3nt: TGTGCCAGCAGCCGCACCGGGACAGGGGTTACTGAAGCTTTCTTT

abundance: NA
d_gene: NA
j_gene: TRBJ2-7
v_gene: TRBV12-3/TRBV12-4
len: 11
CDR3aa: CASSLNYEQYF
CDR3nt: TGTGCCAGCAGTCTGAACTACGAGCAGTACTTC

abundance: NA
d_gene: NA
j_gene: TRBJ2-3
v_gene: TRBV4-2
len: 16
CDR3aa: CASSQRWGASTDTQYF
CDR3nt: TGTGCCAGCAGCCAAAGGTGGGGCGCAAGCACAGATACGCAGTATTTT

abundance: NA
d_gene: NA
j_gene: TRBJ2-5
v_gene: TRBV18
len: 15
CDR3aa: CASSPTGLLEETQYF
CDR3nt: TGTGCCAGCTCACCCACGGGTCTCCTGGAAGAGACCCAGTACTTC

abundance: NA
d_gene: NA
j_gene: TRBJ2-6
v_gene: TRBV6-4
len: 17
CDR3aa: CASSDIYRETGANVLTF
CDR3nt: TGTGCCAGCAGTGACATTTACAGAGAGACTGGGGCCAACGTCCTGACTTTC

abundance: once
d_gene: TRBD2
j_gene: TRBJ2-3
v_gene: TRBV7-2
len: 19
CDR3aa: CASSLVSAGGLGFTDTQYF
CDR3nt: TGTGCCAGCAGCTTAGTTTCTGCGGGAGGACTAGGTTTCACAGATACGCAGTATTTT

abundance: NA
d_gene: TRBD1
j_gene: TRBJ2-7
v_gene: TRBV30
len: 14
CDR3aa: CAWSVRQGKYEQYF
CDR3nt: TGTGCCTGGAGTGTACGACAGGGAAAGTACGAGCAGTACTTC

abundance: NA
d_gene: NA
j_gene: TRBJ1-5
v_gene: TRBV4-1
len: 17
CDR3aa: CASSQDGGGYSNQPQHF
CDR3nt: TGCGCCAGCAGCCAAGATGGGGGGGGATACAGCAATCAGCCCCAGCATTTT

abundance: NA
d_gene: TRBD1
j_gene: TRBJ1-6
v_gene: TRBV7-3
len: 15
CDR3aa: CASSLRGTDNSPLHF
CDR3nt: TGTGCCAGCAGCCTAAGGGGGACAGATAATTCACCCCTCCACTTT

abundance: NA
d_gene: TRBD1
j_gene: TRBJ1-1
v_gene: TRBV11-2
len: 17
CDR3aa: CASSQRTPGQGRTEAFF
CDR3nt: TGTGCCAGCAGCCAGAGAACCCCGGGACAGGGAAGAACTGAAGCTTTCTTT

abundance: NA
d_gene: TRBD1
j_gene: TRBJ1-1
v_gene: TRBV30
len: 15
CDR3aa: CAWNPRGPLNTEAFF
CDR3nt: TGTGCCTGGAACCCGAGGGGGCCACTGAACACTGAAGCTTTCTTT

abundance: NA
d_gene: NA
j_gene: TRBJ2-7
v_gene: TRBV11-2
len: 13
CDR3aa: CASSSTGRYEQYF
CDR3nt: TGTGCCAGCAGCTCGACAGGTAGATACGAGCAGTACTTC

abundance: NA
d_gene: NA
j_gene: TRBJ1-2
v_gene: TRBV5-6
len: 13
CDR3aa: CASSLGHIHGYTF
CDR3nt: TGTGCCAGCAGCCTGGGACATATACATGGCTACACCTTC

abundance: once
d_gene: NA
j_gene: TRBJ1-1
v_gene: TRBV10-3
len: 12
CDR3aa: CAISEMSTEAFF
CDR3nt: TGTGCCATCAGTGAGATGTCCACTGAAGCTTTCTTT

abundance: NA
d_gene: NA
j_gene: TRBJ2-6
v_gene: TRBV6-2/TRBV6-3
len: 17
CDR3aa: CASSYGGPYSGANVLTF
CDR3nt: TGTGCCAGCAGTTACGGGGGGCCCTACTCTGGGGCCAACGTCCTGACTTTC

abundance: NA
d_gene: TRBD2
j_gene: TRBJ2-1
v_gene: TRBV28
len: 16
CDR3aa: CASTPGLAGLYNEQFF
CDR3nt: TGTGCCAGCACCCCGGGACTAGCGGGACTATACAATGAGCAGTTCTTC

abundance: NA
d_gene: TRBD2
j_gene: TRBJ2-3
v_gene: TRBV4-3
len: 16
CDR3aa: CASSLGTSGTTDTQYF
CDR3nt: TGCGCCAGCAGCCTGGGGACTAGCGGGACCACAGATACGCAGTATTTT

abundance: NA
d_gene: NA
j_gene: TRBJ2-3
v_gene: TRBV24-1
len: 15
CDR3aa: CATSDFTGRTDTQYF
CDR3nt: TGTGCCACCAGTGATTTTACAGGGCGCACAGATACGCAGTATTTT

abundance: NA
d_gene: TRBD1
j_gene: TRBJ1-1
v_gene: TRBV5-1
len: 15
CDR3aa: CASSTGTGPNTEAFF
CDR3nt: TGCGCCAGCAGCACGGGGACAGGACCAAACACTGAAGCTTTCTTT